This TCR beta chain was recorded in a study of T-cell memory formation after mild COVID-19. This clonotype has a handful of counts. One entry per CDR3 protein results from TCRdb running MiXCR on the 5' RACE reads. The profile shows roughly 370,000 distinct CDR3 sequences, approximately 16% of them singletons. The V gene's germline CDR1 is DFQATT and CDR2 SNEGSKA (reference sequence). V was pared by 3 bases and J by 4 bases, with 10 bases of the junction left unmatched. This CDR3 has 15 amino acids. This chain links TRBV20-1 with TRBJ1-2; 8 positions agree with TRBD1. The sequence was collected from a man younger than 30 who had mild COVID-19 (a few samples of this study predate the infection). Cell type and time point are not known. Sequencing was performed on PBMCs or a T cell subset sorted from them (not recorded which). The CDR3 sequence: CSASREDREGYGYTF. The DNA of the CDR3 is TGCAGTGCTAGTAGAGAGGACAGGGAGGGCTATGGCTACACCTTC.